Shown below are 30 T cell receptor beta chains from a single sample sequenced in a study of neurological immune-mediated disorders. From the 5' RACE reads, TCRdb called clonotypes with MiXCR, one entry per CDR3 protein. The sample shows approximately 59,000 distinct CDR3 sequences, approximately 5.3% of them seen only once. The sample taken for sequencing was PBMCs. The receptors derive from a human donor with multiple sclerosis. The donor label of this sample is uncertain.

This clonotype was observed many times. V gene TRBV5-6 combines with J gene TRBJ1-5, with 7 bases identical to TRBD1. Germline values: CDR1 SGHDT, CDR2 YYEEEE. CDR3 length: 14 amino acids. V shed 4 bases, J shed 3 bases, and the junction held 4 bases outside the gene matches. As DNA, the CDR3 is TGTGCCAGCAGCAAGGGACAGTTCAATCAGCCCCAGCATTTT. It translates to CASSKGQFNQPQHF.

This clonotype was observed at least ten times. CDR3 DNA sequence: TGCAGTGTCACTAGCGGGGGGTTTACCCAAGAGACCCAGTACTTC. Amino acid sequence: CSVTSGGFTQETQYF. The rearrangement uses TRBV20-1 and TRBJ2-5; 12 nucleotides align to TRBD2. J lost 1 base, V lost 7 bases, and 7 bases had no gene match. The CDR3 runs 15 residues. Germline CDR1 DFQATT, CDR2 SNEGSKA (reference sequence).

This clonotype was detected ten times or more. The chain uses TRBV2 and TRBJ1-2; TRBD1 might be the D (5 bases). The germline gives CDR1 SNHLY, CDR2 FYNNEI. V was cut by 4 bases and J by 4 bases, with 10 bases left in between. This CDR3 has 13 amino acids. CDR3 amino acids: CASSVGGGYGYTF. CDR3 DNA: TGTGCCAGCAGTGTGGGGGGGGGCTATGGCTACACCTTC.

This clonotype has ten or more counts. This chain joins TRBV5-6 and TRBJ2-7; unclear D gene. V lost 4 bases to trimming and J lost 0 bases, with 5 bases between them. The CDR3 is 12 amino acids. Germline CDR1 reads SGHDT; CDR2 reads YYEEEE. The CDR3, as DNA: TGTGCCAGCAGCCTTCCCTCCTACGAGCAGTACTTC. Its protein is CASSLPSYEQYF.

Many counts were recorded for this clonotype. The rearrangement joins TRBV5-1 to TRBJ2-3; D assignment may be TRBD1 or TRBD2 (5 bases each). Germline-derived CDR1 and CDR2 are SGHRS and YFSETQ. The CDR3 is 15 residues long. Trimming took off 4 bases at V and 2 bases at J, with 14 bases between the two ends. The CDR3 is CASSPGAGPTDTQYF. CDR3 DNA: TGCGCCAGCAGCCCCGGGGCGGGCCCCACAGATACGCAGTATTTT. Together with reference TRBV5-1 and TRBJ2-3, the CDR3 gives the full variable domain: KAGVTQTPRYLIKTRGQQVTLSCSPISGHRSVSWYQQTPGQGLQFLFEYFSETQRNKGNFPGRFSGRQFSNSRSEMNVSTLELGDSALYLCASSPGAGPTDTQYFGPGTRLTVL.

This clonotype was observed many times. The genes are TRBV5-1 and TRBJ1-2; D call uncertain. V gave up 0 bases and J gave up 6 bases, with 12 bases separating them. The V gene's germline CDR1 is SGHRS and CDR2 YFSETQ. The CDR3 is 14 residues long. The CDR3 spells CASSLDRGIDGYTF. The CDR3 nucleotides are TGCGCCAGCAGCTTGGATCGGGGAATCGATGGCTACACCTTC.

This clonotype was seen repeatedly, ten times or more. CDR3 coding DNA: TGCAGTGCTAGAAAGACAGGGAACGAGCAGTACTTC. Protein sequence: CSARKTGNEQYF. This rearrangement joins TRBV20-1 to TRBJ2-7; the match to TRBD1 covers 7 bases. The V gene end was trimmed by 2 bases and the J gene end by 5 bases; junction bases not matched to a gene: 3. Germline CDR1 is DFQATT and CDR2 is SNEGSKA (reference sequence). This CDR3 has 12 residues.

This clonotype occurred many times. The CDR3 nucleotides are TGTGCCATCAGTGTGATGAGTGATGATACGCAGTATTTT. Amino acid sequence: CAISVMSDDTQYF. The chain joins TRBV10-3 to TRBJ2-3; D is undetermined. V lost 4 bases to trimming and J lost 6 bases, with 11 bases between them. The CDR3 has 13 residues. The V gene's germline CDR1 is ENHRY and CDR2 SYGVKD.

Ten or more counts support this clonotype. The chain carries TRBV20-1 and TRBJ2-1; 8 bases are a match to TRBD2. J was trimmed by 5 bases and V by 3 bases; bases with no gene match: 6. This CDR3 is 14 amino acids long. The germline gives CDR1 DFQATT, CDR2 SNEGSKA (reference sequence). The CDR3 loop reads CSASLGTSNNEQFF. CDR3 bases: TGCAGTGCTAGTCTCGGGACTAGTAACAATGAGCAGTTCTTC.

The V and J genes are TRBV6-1 and TRBJ1-2; tentatively, D is TRBD1 (6 bases). CDR3 length: 14 residues. Trimming stripped 6 bases from V and 8 bases from J, with 19 bases between. Germline loops: CDR1 MNHNS, CDR2 SASEGT. CDR3 sequence reads: CASREQGIWDGYTF. The CDR3 DNA sequence: TGTGCCAGCAGAGAACAGGGAATCTGGGACGGCTACACCTTC.

This clonotype occurred many times. This chain uses TRBV5-1 with TRBJ1-6; D is unclear. Germline V CDR1 and CDR2: SGHRS, YFSETQ. V was shortened by 4 bases and J by 8 bases, with 7 bases between the two germline ends. The CDR3 loop spans 12 amino acids. In DNA, the CDR3 is TGCGCCAGCAGCCTACTTGATTCACCCCTCCACTTT. Translating gives CASSLLDSPLHF.

In this sample, this clonotype turned up many times. The chain is built from TRBV5-5 and TRBJ2-5, with D perhaps matching TRBD2 (6 bases). The CDR3 loop spans 13 amino acids. Between the trimmed V and J ends, which lost 5 bases and 2 bases, there was a span of 10 bases. CDR1 is SGHKS, CDR2 YYEKEE, per germline (reference sequence). The CDR3 spells CASSVSGQETQYF. In DNA, the CDR3 is TGTGCCAGCAGTGTTAGCGGTCAAGAGACCCAGTACTTC.

This clonotype was observed at least ten times. The chain recombines TRBV12-3 or TRBV12-4 with TRBJ2-1; TRBD2 aligns across 12 bases. This CDR3 has 18 amino acids. The V gene end was trimmed by 8 bases and the J gene end by 10 bases; junction bases not matched to a gene: 21. CDR3 sequence reads: CASSPPAGLAGKSGEQFF. Written as DNA, the CDR3 is TGTGCCAGCTCCCCCCCGGCTGGACTAGCGGGGAAGTCTGGAGAGCAGTTCTTC.

This clonotype was found many times. The J gene is TRBJ1-4, the V gene TRBV5-1; a possible D gene is TRBD1 (6 bases). The CDR3 length is 14 residues. Trimming took 4 bases from V and 6 from J, leaving 13 bases between them. Per germline, CDR1 SGHRS and CDR2 YFSETQ. The CDR3 region has the DNA TGCGCCAGCAGCCTTCAGGGGTCGGATGAAAAACTGTTTTTT. Translated: CASSLQGSDEKLFF.

This clonotype was counted ten times or more. V and J are TRBV5-1 and TRBJ2-7, with a possible D match to TRBD1 (6 bases). The CDR3 sequence is 14 residues long. V dropped 4 bases and J dropped 6 bases, with 17 bases sitting between them. Germline V CDR1 and CDR2: SGHRS, YFSETQ. The CDR3 sequence: CASSPGQRVGEQYF. DNA of the CDR3: TGCGCCAGCAGCCCCGGACAGAGGGTCGGCGAGCAGTACTTC.

This clonotype was seen at least ten times. The chain combines TRBV7-2 with TRBJ2-7; D ambiguous. V dropped 4 bases and J dropped 1 base, with 17 bases sitting between them. CDR3 length: 16 residues. Germline values: CDR1 SGHTA, CDR2 FQGNSA. The CDR3 DNA reads as TGTGCCAGCAGCTCCGGGCCCACCTTATTATCCTACGAGCAGTACTTC. Translating gives CASSSGPTLLSYEQYF.

This clonotype has at least ten counts. This sequence joins TRBV7-2 and TRBJ1-2, with D tentatively TRBD1 (6 bases). CDR1 and CDR2 (germline): SGHTA, FQGNSA. This CDR3 contains 15 residues. Trimming shortened V by 5 bases and J by 4 bases, and 17 bases separated the two germline ends. CDR3 sequence: CASSTKTGAVYGYTF. CDR3 sequence (DNA): TGTGCCAGCAGCACCAAGACAGGTGCTGTCTATGGCTACACCTTC.

This clonotype was seen at least ten times. The V gene is TRBV20-1, the J gene TRBJ2-6, with D perhaps TRBD2 (5 bases). Germline CDR1 reads DFQATT; CDR2 reads SNEGSKA (reference sequence). The CDR3 spans 16 residues. V was trimmed by 0 bases and J by 0 bases, leaving 9 bases between them. The CDR3 DNA reads TGCAGTGCTAGAGACCAGCTAGCCTCTGGGGCCAACGTCCTGACTTTC. Translating it yields CSARDQLASGANVLTF.

This clonotype was counted ten times or more. This chain joins TRBV10-3 and TRBJ2-7; TRBD1 matches at 9 bases. The germline V gene encodes CDR1 ENHRY and CDR2 SYGVKD. Germline trimming cut 4 bases from V and 3 bases from J; bases unmatched to any gene: 7. The CDR3 has 15 residues. The CDR3 DNA reads TGTGCCATCAGTGGACCGGGACAGGGTCACTACGAGCAGTACTTC. This gives the protein CAISGPGQGHYEQYF.

This clonotype was counted at least ten times. The rearrangement links TRBV5-1 to TRBJ2-3; the match to TRBD1 covers 11 bases. There are 17 residues in the CDR3. With V trimmed by 3 bases and J by 2 bases, 8 bases remained unmatched. Germline CDR1 reads SGHRS; CDR2 reads YFSETQ. The CDR3 is CASSSLGQGATTDTQYF. The CDR3, as DNA: TGCGCCAGCAGCTCCCTTGGACAGGGGGCGACCACAGATACGCAGTATTTT. Full variable domain (outside the CDR3, taken from reference TRBV5-1 and TRBJ2-3): KAGVTQTPRYLIKTRGQQVTLSCSPISGHRSVSWYQQTPGQGLQFLFEYFSETQRNKGNFPGRFSGRQFSNSRSEMNVSTLELGDSALYLCASSSLGQGATTDTQYFGPGTRLTVL.

In its sample, this clonotype was seen many times. CDR3 loop: CASSWGFMTNTGELFF. CDR3 nucleotides: TGCGCCAGCAGCTGGGGGTTTATGACGAACACCGGGGAGCTGTTTTTT. The rearrangement links TRBV5-1 to TRBJ2-2; TRBD1 or TRBD2 may be the D gene (5 bases each). Germline-derived CDR1 and CDR2 are SGHRS and YFSETQ. The CDR3 runs 16 residues. The germline V and J ends were trimmed by 3 bases and 0 bases, with 12 bases remaining between them. Looking up the rest from reference TRBV5-1 and TRBJ2-2 gives the full variable domain: KAGVTQTPRYLIKTRGQQVTLSCSPISGHRSVSWYQQTPGQGLQFLFEYFSETQRNKGNFPGRFSGRQFSNSRSEMNVSTLELGDSALYLCASSWGFMTNTGELFFGEGSRLTVL.

This clonotype was observed at least ten times. The chain recombines TRBV14 with TRBJ2-1; D might be TRBD1 or TRBD2, each matching 7 bases. This CDR3 has 14 residues. Per germline, CDR1 SGHDN and CDR2 FVKESK. V shed 8 bases and J shed 7 bases, with 18 bases lying between them. CDR3 amino acids: CASSREGARNEQFF. In DNA, the CDR3 is TGTGCCAGCTCTAGGGAGGGGGCGAGAAATGAGCAGTTCTTC.

This clonotype showed up many times. The chain joins TRBV20-1 to TRBJ2-7; D possibly corresponds to TRBD1 (5 bases). Germline V gene sequence: CDR1 DFQATT, CDR2 SNEGSKA (reference sequence). The CDR3 has 13 amino acids. V was pared by 3 bases and J by 3 bases, with 12 bases between. The CDR3 DNA follows: TGCAGTGCTAGTCATAGACAGATCTACGAGCAGTACTTC. Protein: CSASHRQIYEQYF.

This clonotype has at least ten counts. The CDR3 nucleotides are TGCAGTGCTAGTCTTCCGGGACAGGGTGTTGAGGGCTACACCTTC. Protein product: CSASLPGQGVEGYTF. This chain joins TRBV20-1 and TRBJ1-2; 9 bases map to TRBD1. This CDR3 has 15 amino acids. The J segment lost 8 bases and the V segment lost 3 bases, leaving 13 bases of the junction unmatched. Germline lookup yields CDR1 DFQATT and CDR2 SNEGSKA (reference sequence).

The sample holds many counts of this clonotype. The rearrangement joins TRBV5-1 to TRBJ1-3; D unresolved. This CDR3 contains 13 residues. In germline, CDR1 is SGHRS, CDR2 YFSETQ. The V and J ends lost 0 bases and 7 bases respectively, with 8 bases between them. CDR3 bases: TGCGCCAGCAGCTTGGAGGGTTTGAACACCATATATTTT. The encoded protein is CASSLEGLNTIYF.

This clonotype has ten or more counts. The CDR3 bases are TGCGCCAGCAGCCAAGGTGGAGGGAATGGCAATCAGCCCCAGCATTTT. Protein: CASSQGGGNGNQPQHF. The chain has TRBV4-1 and TRBJ1-5, with no clear D. The CDR3 covers 16 residues. The V gene's germline CDR1 is MGHRA and CDR2 YSYEKL. V lost 1 base and J 2 bases, leaving 12 bases between the germline ends.

This clonotype is labeled as medium-sized. V and J are TRBV20-1 and TRBJ2-3; 8 bases map to TRBD2. V lost 6 bases to trimming and J lost 1 base; unmatched junction nucleotides: 6. CDR1 and CDR2 from the germline V gene are DFQATT and SNEGSKA (reference sequence). The CDR3 totals 14 residues. The CDR3 loop is CSATGLAGTDTQYF. The CDR3, as DNA: TGCAGTGCCACCGGACTAGCTGGCACAGATACGCAGTATTTT.

This clonotype was counted many times. The chain carries TRBV5-1 and TRBJ1-1; 7 bases map to TRBD1. The trim removed 4 bases at V and 5 bases at J, leaving 11 bases unmatched. Germline CDR1 reads SGHRS; CDR2 reads YFSETQ. There are 15 residues in the CDR3. In DNA form, the CDR3 reads TGCGCCAGCAGCATCTTACAGGGGTCGGGGACTGAAGCTTTCTTT. This codes for CASSILQGSGTEAFF.

This clonotype appeared many times. J is TRBJ1-2 and V is TRBV20-1; tentative D call: TRBD1 (5 bases). Germline V gives CDR1 DFQATT, CDR2 SNEGSKA (reference sequence). The CDR3 is 12 residues long. V lost 3 bases and J lost 4, with 9 bases in between. CDR3 loop: CSASWGSYGYTF. CDR3 bases: TGCAGTGCTAGCTGGGGCAGCTATGGCTACACCTTC.

This clonotype appeared many times. The CDR3 is CASSQEGAGRQFF. The CDR3 nucleotides are TGCGCCAGCAGCCAAGAGGGAGCGGGGAGGCAGTTCTTC. The V call is TRBV4-1, the J call TRBJ2-1; 7 positions match TRBD2. The ends lost 0 bases at V and 12 bases at J; junction bases unmatched: 5. Germline-derived CDR1 and CDR2 are MGHRA and YSYEKL. This CDR3 region has 13 residues.